Below, 4 T cell receptor beta chains from the same sample are listed, as sequenced in a study of CD8+ T cells in alopecia areata (dated by TCRdb to between 2018 and 2020). Library preparation was by the immunoSEQ multiplex PCR assay. RNA was extracted from all samples and reverse transcribed into cDNA as template for TCR sequencing. Sourced from immuneACCESS, this table was stored by TCRdb with only in-frame sequences that have V and J called. A share of the clones is absent; for the studies checked, an unresolved V gene accounts for under half, and the remainder has no known explanation. For this sample there are 150,000 to 200,000 clones; under 80% appear just once. The top ten constitute about 1.3% of the sample. According to the study, the label for this sample's treatment or condition signals: oral pan-JAK inhibitor, 5-10 mg twice daily. Sequenced material: CD4+ T cells sorted from blood, taken between weeks 49 and 50, from a patient treated with tofacitinib. The receptor source for this set is a human donor with alopecia areata.

The rearrangement uses TRBV29-1 and TRBJ2-7; D gene ambiguous. CDR3 length: 14 residues. Germline V CDR1 and CDR2: SQVTM, ANQGSEA. V lost 4 bases and J 0 bases, leaving 13 bases between the germline ends. The CDR3 loop is CSVVSRASSYEQYF. The CDR3 DNA reads as TGCAGCGTTGTTAGTAGGGCAAGCTCCTACGAGCAGTACTTC.

The chain links TRBV6-6 to TRBJ2-7, with 7 bases lining up with TRBD2. Germline V gene sequence: CDR1 MNHNY, CDR2 SVGAGI (reference sequence). The CDR3 is 13 amino acids. Trimming cost V 3 bases and J 5 bases; bases outside gene matches: 4. The CDR3 region is CASSYAGRDEQYF. CDR3 bases: TGTGCCAGCAGTTATGCAGGGAGGGACGAGCAGTACTTC.

Remarks on this clone: The germline gene is not matched at one end of the junction; a read error may be the cause. The chain uses TRBV27 and TRBJ2-1; D unclear. Germline V lookup: CDR1 MNHEY, CDR2 SMNVEV (reference sequence). The CDR3 runs 11 residues. The CDR3 is CASSLGNKQFF. Written as DNA, the CDR3 is TGTGCCAGCAGTTTAGGCAATAAGCAGTTCTTC.

The chain links TRBV6-6 to TRBJ1-6; D unclear. CDR3 length: 16 amino acids. Trimming pared 8 bases from V and 10 bases from J, leaving 24 bases between. CDR1 and CDR2 (germline): MNHNY, SVGAGI (reference sequence). In DNA, the CDR3 is TGTGCCAGCCGCCTCCCCGGAGTCGAGAACGGCTCACCCCTCCACTTT. Its translation is CASRLPGVENGSPLHF.